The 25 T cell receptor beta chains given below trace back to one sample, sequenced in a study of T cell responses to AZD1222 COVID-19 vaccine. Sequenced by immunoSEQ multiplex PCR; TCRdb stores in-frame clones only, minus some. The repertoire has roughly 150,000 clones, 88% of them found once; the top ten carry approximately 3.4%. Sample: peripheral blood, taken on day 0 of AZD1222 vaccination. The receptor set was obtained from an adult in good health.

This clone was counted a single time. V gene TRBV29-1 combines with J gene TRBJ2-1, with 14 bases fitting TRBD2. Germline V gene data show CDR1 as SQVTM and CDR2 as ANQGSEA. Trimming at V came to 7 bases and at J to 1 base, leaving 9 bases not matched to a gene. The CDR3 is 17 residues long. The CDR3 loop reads CSAEGLAGEGSYNEQFF. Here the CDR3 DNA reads TGCAGCGCCGAGGGACTAGCGGGAGAGGGATCCTACAATGAGCAGTTCTTC.

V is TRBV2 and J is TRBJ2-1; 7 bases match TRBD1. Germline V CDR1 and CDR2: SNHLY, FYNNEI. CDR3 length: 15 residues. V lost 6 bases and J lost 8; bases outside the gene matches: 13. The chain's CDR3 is CASRGTVLGDDEQFF. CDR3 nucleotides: TGTGCCAGCAGGGGGACAGTCCTAGGCGACGATGAGCAGTTCTTC.

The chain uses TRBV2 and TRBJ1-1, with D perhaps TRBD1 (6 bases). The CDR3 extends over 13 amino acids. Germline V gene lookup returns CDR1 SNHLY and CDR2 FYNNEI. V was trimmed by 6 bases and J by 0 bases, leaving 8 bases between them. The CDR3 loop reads CASRRGLNTEAFF. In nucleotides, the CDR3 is TGTGCCAGCAGGCGGGGGCTGAACACTGAAGCTTTCTTT.

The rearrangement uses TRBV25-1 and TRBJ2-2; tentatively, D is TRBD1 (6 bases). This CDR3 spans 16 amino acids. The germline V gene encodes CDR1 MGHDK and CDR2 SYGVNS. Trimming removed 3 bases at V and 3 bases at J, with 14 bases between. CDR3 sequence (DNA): TGTGCCAGCAGTGACGGTAGGCAGGGGTACACCGGGGAGCTGTTTTTT. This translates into CASSDGRQGYTGELFF. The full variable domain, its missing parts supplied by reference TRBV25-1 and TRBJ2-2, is EADIYQTPRYLVIGTGKKITLECSQTMGHDKMYWYQQDPGMELHLIHYSYGVNSTEKGDLSSESTVSRIRTEHFPLTLESARPSHTSQYLCASSDGRQGYTGELFFGEGSRLTVL.

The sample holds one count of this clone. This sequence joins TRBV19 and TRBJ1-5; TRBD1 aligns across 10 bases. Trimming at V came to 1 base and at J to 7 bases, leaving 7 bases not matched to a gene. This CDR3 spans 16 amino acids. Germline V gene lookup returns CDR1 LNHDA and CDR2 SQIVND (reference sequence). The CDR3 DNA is TGTGCCAGTAGTATAGCCGGGACAGGGGTATTCCAGCCCCAGCATTTT. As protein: CASSIAGTGVFQPQHF.

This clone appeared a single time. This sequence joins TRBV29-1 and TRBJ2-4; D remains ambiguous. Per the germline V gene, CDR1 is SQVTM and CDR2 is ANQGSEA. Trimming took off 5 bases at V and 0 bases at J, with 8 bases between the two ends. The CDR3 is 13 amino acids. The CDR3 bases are TGCAGCGTTTTGACGGTAGCCAAAAACATTCAGTACTTC. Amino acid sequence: CSVLTVAKNIQYF.

CDR3 in amino acids: CASSLGQREQFF. DNA of the CDR3: TGTGCCAGCAGCCTCGGACAGCGTGAGCAGTTCTTC. This sequence joins TRBV3-1 (or the pseudogene TRBV3-2) and TRBJ2-1; D possibly corresponds to TRBD1 (6 bases). V was cut by 4 bases and J by 9 bases, with 10 bases left in between. Germline CDR1 is LGHDT and CDR2 is YNNKEL (reference sequence). The CDR3 covers 12 residues.

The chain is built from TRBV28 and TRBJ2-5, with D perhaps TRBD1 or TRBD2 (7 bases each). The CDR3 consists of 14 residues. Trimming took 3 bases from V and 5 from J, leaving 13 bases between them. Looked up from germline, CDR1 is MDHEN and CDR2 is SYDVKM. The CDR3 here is CASSLTSRGETQYF. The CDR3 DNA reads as TGTGCCAGCAGTTTGACTAGCAGGGGGGAGACCCAGTACTTC.

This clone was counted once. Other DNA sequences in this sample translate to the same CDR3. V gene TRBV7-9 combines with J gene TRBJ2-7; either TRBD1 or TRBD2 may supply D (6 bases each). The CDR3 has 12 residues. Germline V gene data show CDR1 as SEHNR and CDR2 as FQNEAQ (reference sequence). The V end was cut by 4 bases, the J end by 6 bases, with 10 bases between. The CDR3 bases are TGTGCCAGCAGCTCACAGGGAGGCGAGCAGTACTTC. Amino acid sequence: CASSSQGGEQYF.

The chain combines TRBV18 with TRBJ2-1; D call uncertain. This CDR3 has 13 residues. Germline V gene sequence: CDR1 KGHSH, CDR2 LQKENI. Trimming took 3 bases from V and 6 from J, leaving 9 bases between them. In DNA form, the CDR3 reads TGTGCCAGCTCACCTGGAAACCTCAATGAGCAGTTCTTC. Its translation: CASSPGNLNEQFF.

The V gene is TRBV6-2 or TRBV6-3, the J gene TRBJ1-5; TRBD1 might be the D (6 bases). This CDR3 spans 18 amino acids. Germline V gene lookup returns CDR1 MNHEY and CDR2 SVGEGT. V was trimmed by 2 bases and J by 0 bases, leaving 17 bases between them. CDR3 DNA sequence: TGTGCCAGCAGTTACCCCGAGGGGGGGCACAATAGCAATCAGCCCCAGCATTTT. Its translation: CASSYPEGGHNSNQPQHF.

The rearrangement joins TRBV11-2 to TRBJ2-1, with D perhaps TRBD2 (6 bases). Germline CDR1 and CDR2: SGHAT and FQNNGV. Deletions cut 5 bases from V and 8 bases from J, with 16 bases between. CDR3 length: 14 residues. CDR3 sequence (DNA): TGTGCCAGCAGCCTTACCACTAGCCGCCATGAGCAGTTCTTC. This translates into CASSLTTSRHEQFF. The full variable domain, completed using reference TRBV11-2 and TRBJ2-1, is EAGVAQSPRYKIIEKRQSVAFWCNPISGHATLYWYQQILGQGPKLLIQFQNNGVVDDSQLPKDRFSAERLKGVDSTLKIQPAKLEDSAVYLCASSLTTSRHEQFFGPGTRLTVL.

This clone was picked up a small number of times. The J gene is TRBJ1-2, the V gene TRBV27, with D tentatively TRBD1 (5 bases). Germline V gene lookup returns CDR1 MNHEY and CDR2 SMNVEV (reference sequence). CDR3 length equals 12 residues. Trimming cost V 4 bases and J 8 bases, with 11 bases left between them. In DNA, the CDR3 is TGTGCCAGCAGTTCCGGGGGGACCGGCTACACCTTC. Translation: CASSSGGTGYTF.

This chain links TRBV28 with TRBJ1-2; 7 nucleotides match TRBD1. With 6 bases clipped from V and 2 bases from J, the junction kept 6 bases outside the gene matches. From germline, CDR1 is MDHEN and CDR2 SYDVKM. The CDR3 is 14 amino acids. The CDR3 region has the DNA TGTGCCAGCAGGGACAGACAGGGCAACTATGGCTACACCTTC. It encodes CASRDRQGNYGYTF.

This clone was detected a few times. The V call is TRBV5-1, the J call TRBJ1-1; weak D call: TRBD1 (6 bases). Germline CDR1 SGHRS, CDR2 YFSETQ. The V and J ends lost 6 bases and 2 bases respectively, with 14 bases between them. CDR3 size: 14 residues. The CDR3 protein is CASKQGLSNTEAFF. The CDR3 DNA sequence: TGCGCCAGCAAACAGGGCTTGTCAAACACTGAAGCTTTCTTT.

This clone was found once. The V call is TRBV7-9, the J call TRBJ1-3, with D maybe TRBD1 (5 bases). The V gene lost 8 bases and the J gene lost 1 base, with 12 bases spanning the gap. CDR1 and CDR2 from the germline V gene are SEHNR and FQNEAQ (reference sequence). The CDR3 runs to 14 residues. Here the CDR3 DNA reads TGTGCCAGCGGGCCGGAGGGGTCTGGAAACACCATATATTTT. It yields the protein CASGPEGSGNTIYF. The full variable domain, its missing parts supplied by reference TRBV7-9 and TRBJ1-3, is DTGVSQNPRHKITKRGQNVTFRCDPISEHNRLYWYRQTLGQGPEFLTYFQNEAQLEKSRLLSDRFSAERPKGSFSTLEIQRTEQGDSAMYLCASGPEGSGNTIYFGEGSWLTVV.

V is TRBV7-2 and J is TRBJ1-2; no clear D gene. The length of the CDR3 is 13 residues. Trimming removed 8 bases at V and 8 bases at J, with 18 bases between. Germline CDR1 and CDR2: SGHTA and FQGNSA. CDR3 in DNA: TGTGCCAGCCCAGAGTCGAGTGGCGGGGGCTACACCTTC. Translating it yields CASPESSGGGYTF.

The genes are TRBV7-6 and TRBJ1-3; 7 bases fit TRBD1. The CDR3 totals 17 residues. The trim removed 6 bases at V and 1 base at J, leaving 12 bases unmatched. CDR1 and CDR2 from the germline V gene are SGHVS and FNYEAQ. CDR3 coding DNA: TGTGCCAGCAGAGACCCCCGAAGGGGGCGGTCTGGAAACACCATATATTTT. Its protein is CASRDPRRGRSGNTIYF.

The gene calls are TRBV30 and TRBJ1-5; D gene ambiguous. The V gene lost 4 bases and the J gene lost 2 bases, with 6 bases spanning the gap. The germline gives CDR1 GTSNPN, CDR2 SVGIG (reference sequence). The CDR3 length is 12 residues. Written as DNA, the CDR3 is TGTGCCTGGAACAAGGGCAATCAGCCCCAGCATTTT. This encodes CAWNKGNQPQHF.

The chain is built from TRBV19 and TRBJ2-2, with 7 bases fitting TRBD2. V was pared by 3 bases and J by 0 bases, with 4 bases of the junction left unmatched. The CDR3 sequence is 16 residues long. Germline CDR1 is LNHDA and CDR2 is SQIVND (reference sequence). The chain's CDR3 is CASSMGGLPNTGELFF. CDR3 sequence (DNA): TGTGCCAGTAGTATGGGAGGGCTCCCGAACACCGGGGAGCTGTTTTTT.

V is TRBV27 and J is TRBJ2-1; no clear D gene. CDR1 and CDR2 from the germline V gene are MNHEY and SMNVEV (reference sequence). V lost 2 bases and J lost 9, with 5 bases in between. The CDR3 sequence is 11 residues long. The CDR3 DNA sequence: TGTGCCAGCAGTTTAGGATCTGAGCAGTTCTTC. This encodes CASSLGSEQFF.

DNA of the CDR3: TGTGCCAGCAGTCCGCCGACAGGACTAGCGGGAGCCCCGTACTTC. This encodes CASSPPTGLAGAPYF. This chain joins TRBV6-5 and TRBJ2-7, with 13 bases matching TRBD2. The germline V gene has CDR1 MNHEY and CDR2 SVGAGI. The CDR3 spans 15 residues. V was clipped by 5 bases and J by 12 bases; unmatched bases: 13.

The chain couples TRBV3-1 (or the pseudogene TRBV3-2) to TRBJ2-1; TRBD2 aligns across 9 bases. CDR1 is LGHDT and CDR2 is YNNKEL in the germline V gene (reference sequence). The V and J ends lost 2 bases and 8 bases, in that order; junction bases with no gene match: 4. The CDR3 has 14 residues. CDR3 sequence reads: CASSQTSGSDEQFF. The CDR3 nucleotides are TGTGCCAGCAGCCAAACTAGCGGGTCTGATGAGCAGTTCTTC.

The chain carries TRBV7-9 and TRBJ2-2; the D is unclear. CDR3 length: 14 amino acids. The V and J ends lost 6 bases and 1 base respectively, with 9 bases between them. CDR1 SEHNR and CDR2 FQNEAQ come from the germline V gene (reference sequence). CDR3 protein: CASSTWLNTGELFF. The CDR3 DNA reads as TGTGCCAGCAGTACGTGGCTGAACACCGGGGAGCTGTTTTTT.

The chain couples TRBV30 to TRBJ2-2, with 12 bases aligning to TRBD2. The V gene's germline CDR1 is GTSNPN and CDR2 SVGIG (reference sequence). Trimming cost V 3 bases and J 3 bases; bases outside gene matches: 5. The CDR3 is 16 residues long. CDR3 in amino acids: CAWSGGTSGYTGELFF. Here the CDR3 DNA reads TGTGCCTGGAGCGGGGGGACTAGCGGGTACACCGGGGAGCTGTTTTTT.